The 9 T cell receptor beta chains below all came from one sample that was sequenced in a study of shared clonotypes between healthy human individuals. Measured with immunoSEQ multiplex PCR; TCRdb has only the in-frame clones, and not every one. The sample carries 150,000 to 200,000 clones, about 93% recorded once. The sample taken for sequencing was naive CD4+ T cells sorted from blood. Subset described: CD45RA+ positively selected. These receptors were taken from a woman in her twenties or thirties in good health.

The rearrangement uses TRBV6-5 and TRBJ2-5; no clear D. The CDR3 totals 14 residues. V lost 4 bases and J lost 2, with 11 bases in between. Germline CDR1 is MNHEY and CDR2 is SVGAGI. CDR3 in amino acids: CASSSSDWQETQYF. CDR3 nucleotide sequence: TGTGCCAGCAGTTCAAGTGACTGGCAAGAGACCCAGTACTTC.

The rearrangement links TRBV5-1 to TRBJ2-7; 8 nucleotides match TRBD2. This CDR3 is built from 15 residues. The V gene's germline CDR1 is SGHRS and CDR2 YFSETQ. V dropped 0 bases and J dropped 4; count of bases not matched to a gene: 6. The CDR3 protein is CASSLALAGVYEQYF. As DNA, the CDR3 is TGCGCCAGCAGCTTGGCCCTAGCGGGTGTTTACGAGCAGTACTTC.

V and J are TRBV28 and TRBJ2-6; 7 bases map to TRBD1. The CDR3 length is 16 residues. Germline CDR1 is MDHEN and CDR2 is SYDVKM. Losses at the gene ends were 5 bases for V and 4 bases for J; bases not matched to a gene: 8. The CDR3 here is CASSRLTGAGANVLTF. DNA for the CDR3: TGTGCCAGCAGTCGACTCACAGGGGCCGGGGCCAACGTCCTGACTTTC. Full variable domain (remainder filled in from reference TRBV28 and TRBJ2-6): DVKVTQSSRYLVKRTGEKVFLECVQDMDHENMFWYRQDPGLGLRLIYFSYDVKMKEKGDIPEGYSVSREKKERFSLILESASTNQTSMYLCASSRLTGAGANVLTFGAGSRLTVL.

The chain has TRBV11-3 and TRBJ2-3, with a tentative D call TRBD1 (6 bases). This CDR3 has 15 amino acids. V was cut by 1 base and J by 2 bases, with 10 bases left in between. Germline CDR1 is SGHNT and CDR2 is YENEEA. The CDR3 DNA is TGTGCCAGCAGCTTAGGGGACACCCTCACAGATACGCAGTATTTT. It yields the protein CASSLGDTLTDTQYF.

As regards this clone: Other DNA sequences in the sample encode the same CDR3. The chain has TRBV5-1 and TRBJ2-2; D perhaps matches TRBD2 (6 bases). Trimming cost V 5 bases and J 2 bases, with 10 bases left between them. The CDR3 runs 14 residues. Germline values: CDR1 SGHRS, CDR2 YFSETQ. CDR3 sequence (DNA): TGCGCCAGCAGTGGAGGGAGAAACACCGGGGAGCTGTTTTTT. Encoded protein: CASSGGRNTGELFF.

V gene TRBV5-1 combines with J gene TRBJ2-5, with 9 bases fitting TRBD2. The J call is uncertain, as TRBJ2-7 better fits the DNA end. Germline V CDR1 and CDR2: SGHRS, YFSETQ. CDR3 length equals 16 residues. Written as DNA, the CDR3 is TGCGCCAGCAGCCGCCCCGGACTAGCGCCGGCCTACGAGCAGTACTTC. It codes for CASSRPGLAPAYEQYF.

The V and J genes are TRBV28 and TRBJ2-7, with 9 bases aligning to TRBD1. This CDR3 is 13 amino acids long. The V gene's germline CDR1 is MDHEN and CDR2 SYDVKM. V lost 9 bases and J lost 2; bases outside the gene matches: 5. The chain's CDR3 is CASRTGATYEQYF. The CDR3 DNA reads TGTGCCAGTCGGACAGGGGCTACCTACGAGCAGTACTTC.

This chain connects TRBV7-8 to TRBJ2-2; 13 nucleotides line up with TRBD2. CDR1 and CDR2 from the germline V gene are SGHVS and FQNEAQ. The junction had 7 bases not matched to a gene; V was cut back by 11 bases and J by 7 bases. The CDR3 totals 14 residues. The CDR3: CAGRLAGGGGELFF. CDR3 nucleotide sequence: TGTGCCGGCCGACTAGCGGGAGGAGGCGGGGAGCTGTTTTTT.

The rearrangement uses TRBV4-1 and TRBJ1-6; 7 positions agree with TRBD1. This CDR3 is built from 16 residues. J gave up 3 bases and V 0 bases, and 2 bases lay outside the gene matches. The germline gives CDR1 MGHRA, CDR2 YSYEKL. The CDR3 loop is CASSQDRQGYNSPLHF. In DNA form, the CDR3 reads TGCGCCAGCAGCCAAGATAGACAGGGCTATAATTCACCCCTCCACTTT.